Sequencing of this T cell receptor (beta chain) was carried out in a study of blood T cell repertoires in COVID-19 (TCRdb year 2020). Background for the entire study: The collaborator samples originated in the United States, Italy and Spain and spanned the acute and convalescent phases of COVID-19. The sample metadata nearly always contained a de-identified subject ID, COVID-19 status, age in years and sex. A freely available public database, intended as a resource for researchers studying the immune response to SARS-CoV-2, is where the repertoires were released. The samples were drawn from the first 160 participants of the ongoing ImmuneRACE study and from 1,254 subjects provided by 6 global collaborators. Subjects who had been exposed to COVID-19, were actively infected with it, or had recovered from it provided the deeply sampled blood TCRbeta repertoires that made up the dataset. Where available, HLA class I and class II types were taken from metadata supplied by the sample provider and were not determined by assay-based typing. The prospective study material was composed of cDNA or gDNA derived from T cells, B-cell-depleted T cells, or PBMCs. Overall results and qualifications from the work: How much clinical and demographic metadata was included differed by source and by participant, and the metadata was provided uncurated.

The immunoSEQ Assay, a bias-controlled multiplex PCR, was used to amplify TCRbeta CDR3 regions from genomic DNA. The study's processing was this. The number of nucleated cells in each sample was estimated by amplification of reference gene primers within the assay. To quantify the absolute abundance of each unique TCRbeta CDR3 rearrangement, sequence reads were collapsed and filtered. Productive Simpson clonality was computed per sample as the square root of Simpson's diversity index over productive rearrangements. The table was pulled from immuneACCESS by TCRdb, which kept in-frame rearrangements only. Such tables lose some clones; where checked, under half of the loss comes from unresolved V genes, and the rest has no known cause. The DNA was the basis for D and trimming; V, J and clone size are from that table. Present in this sample are approximately 70,000 clones, 90% of which were seen just once. The ten most abundant clones make up 5% to 5.5% of the sample.

To note about this clone: Its antigen specificity is not known. Qualities for individual bases were not recorded, and no much larger clone is one base off.

Each collaborating institution followed its own protocols to collect whole blood in K2EDTA tubes. For TCRbeta analysis, collaborators shipped samples in one of three forms: frozen whole blood, isolated PBMCs, or DNA extracted from either of those sample types. From the germline V gene, CDR1 is MGHRA and CDR2 is YSYEKL. V and J are truncated by 0 bases and 4 bases respectively, leaving an intervening sequence of 12 bases. From the cysteine through the phenylalanine, the CDR3 covers 15 amino acids. The only DNA kept is the CDR3, 45 bases in frame from the first base. The sequencing input was peripheral blood. This TCR was recovered from a woman aged 18-29 years with acute or convalescent COVID-19. Recombination joined TRBV4-1 with TRBJ1-2; D gene: possibly TRBD1, on 5 matching bases. CDR3 sequence: CASSQDRDQGYGYTF. The nucleotide sequence is TGCGCCAGCAGCCAAGATCGCGACCAGGGCTATGGCTACACCTTC.